The 5 T cell receptor beta chains given below trace back to one sample, sequenced in a study of identical twins. MiXCR, applied by TCRdb to the 5' RACE reads, yields one record per CDR3 protein. The table includes hundreds of thousands of distinct CDR3 sequences, 15% to 20% detected once. The data also belong to a second study, concerning T cells expressing NK-cell markers.

Sequenced sample: PBMCs. The receptors here all came from a woman in her late teens or twenties in good health.

This clonotype was found many times. The rearrangement uses TRBV7-9 and TRBJ2-7; D is uncertain. This CDR3 region has 14 residues. V was shortened by 5 bases and J by 0 bases, with 11 bases between the two germline ends. Per the germline V gene, CDR1 is SEHNR and CDR2 is FQNEAQ (reference sequence). This CDR3 reads CASSPTVNSYEQYF. Here the CDR3 DNA reads TGTGCCAGCAGCCCCACGGTAAACTCCTACGAGCAGTACTTC.

To note about this clonotype: One end of the junction fails to match germline, which may point to a read error. This chain joins TRBV7-7 and TRBJ2-2; D ambiguous. The CDR3 contains 14 residues. Germline loops: CDR1 SSHAT, CDR2 FNYEAQ (reference sequence). This chain's CDR3 is CASSFEPETGELFF. The CDR3 nucleotides read TGTGCTAGCAGCTTCGAGCCAGAAACCGGGGAGCTGTTTTTT.

V and J are TRBV12-3 or TRBV12-4 and TRBJ1-6, with 10 bases aligning to TRBD1. V gave up 2 bases and J gave up 9 bases; unmatched junction bases: 4. CDR3 size: 15 residues. CDR3 bases: TGTGCCAGCAGTTTAATGGACAGGGGGACTTCACCCCTCCACTTT. Translated: CASSLMDRGTSPLHF.

This clonotype was counted a few times. Here the CDR3 DNA reads TGTGCCAGCAGCTTAGAGTTAGCGGGGGTCGCGACGCAGTTCTTC. This translates into CASSLELAGVATQFF. This chain joins TRBV7-9 and TRBJ2-1; 9 nucleotides line up with TRBD2. Germline V gives CDR1 SEHNR, CDR2 FQNEAQ (reference sequence). The V and J ends lost 1 base and 12 bases, in that order; junction bases with no gene match: 10. CDR3 length: 15 amino acids.

The CDR3 coding sequence is TGTGCCAGCAGCTGGTGGACAGGGATTACCGGGGAGCTGTTTTTT. It codes for CASSWWTGITGELFF. The V gene is TRBV13, the J gene TRBJ2-2, with 8 nucleotides matching TRBD1. Unmatched junction bases numbered 6, after V lost 4 bases and J lost 5 bases. CDR3 length: 15 amino acids. CDR1 and CDR2 from the germline V gene are PRHDT and FYEKMQ (reference sequence).